This TCR beta chain was captured by sequencing in a study of early T cells in non-severe SARS-CoV-2 infection (dated by TCRdb to about 2021). In the study overall: Because TCR sequencing was done on bulk RNA from unsorted whole blood, the alpha and beta chains could not be paired.

Broader findings and caveats from the paper: VDJdb matching was skewed toward anti-spike CD8 responses and likely underestimated virus-specific expansions, missing private and CD4 specificities.

The study was a case-control design nested within a healthcare worker cohort in London, UK, with weekly nasopharyngeal swab PCR tests and blood sampling. Healthcare workers were recruited during the week of the UK lockdown, between 23 and 31 March 2020, and followed weekly for up to about 15 weeks. The library was made by 5' RACE. Sequencing was performed on a NextSeq 500. In the TCR library protocol, unique molecular identifiers were attached to individual cDNA molecules to correct for PCR bias and sequencing error. TCR alpha and beta chains were both sequenced, and the abundances of alpha and beta sequences in each sample were closely correlated with each other. Per the authors' processing: Decombinator V4 was used to annotate the V gene, J gene and CDR3 of the TCR sequences. TCRs were defined as expanded if a significant change between any two time points was detected under a Poisson model with p below 0.0001. TCR abundances were normalised to the total number of TCRs sequenced in each sample and reported as counts per million. TRAV1-2 paired with TRAJ12, TRAJ20 or TRAJ33 defined MAIT TCRs, while TRAV10 paired with TRAJ18 defined iNKT TCRs. A search of VDJdb, accessed on 1 November 2021, was run for TCRs annotated to CMV, EBV and SARS-CoV-2, with TCRs annotated for multiple antigens excluded. Using fastp at Q25 and MiXCR, TCRdb reprocessed the public reads and kept productive beta chains. A single entry per CDR3 protein holds the most common genes and DNA from its merged rows. These V and J calls derive from TCRdb rather than the authors' analysis. Counted in this sample were fewer than 85,000 distinct CDR3 sequences; around 17% of them appeared once. Approximately 2.6% of the sample goes to the ten largest clones.

This clonotype was seen more than once but under ten times. The specificity of this receptor is unknown. No quality values exist for individual bases; no much larger clone is one base distant. Measured from the cysteine to the phenylalanine, the CDR3 is 15 residues long. Only CDR3 DNA remains: 45 bases, in frame from the first base. The CDR1 and CDR2 encoded by the germline V gene are ENHRY and SYGVKD. V is trimmed back by 6 bases and J by 2 bases, and the junction contains 6 bases that no gene match accounts for. The sequence was collected from an adult who was a healthcare worker with PCR-confirmed SARS-CoV-2 infection or an uninfected control (not recorded which). This chain joins TRBV10-3 to TRBJ2-2; TRBD1 fits 7 bases in the junction. Sequenced sample: whole blood. The nucleotide sequence reads as follows: TGTGCCATCAGGGCCGGACAGGACAACACCGGGGAGCTGTTTTTT. This sequence encodes CAIRAGQDNTGELFF.